This paragraph reports one TCR beta chain. Assay used: immunoSEQ multiplex PCR; TCRdb lists only in-frame clones, some missing. The table lists about 680,000 clones, about three quarters of them singletons. This CDR3 is 14 amino acids long. CDR1 is LNHDA and CDR2 is SQIVND in the germline V gene (reference sequence). The ends lost 6 bases at V and 8 bases at J; junction bases unmatched: 10. The entry originates in a study of shared clonotypes between healthy human individuals. Study details: CD4 naive and CD4 memory each took three plates per donor, while CD8 naive took two and CD8 memory one.

This receptor was taken from a woman in her twenties or thirties in good health. V and J are TRBV19 and TRBJ2-4; TRBD2 matches 7 bases. Sequencing input: memory CD4+ T cells sorted from blood. Subset in this sample: CD45RA-negative fraction. Written as DNA, the CDR3 is TGTGCCAGTAGCACGATTTGGGAGGGTGACATTCAGTACTTC. Residues: CASSTIWEGDIQYF.